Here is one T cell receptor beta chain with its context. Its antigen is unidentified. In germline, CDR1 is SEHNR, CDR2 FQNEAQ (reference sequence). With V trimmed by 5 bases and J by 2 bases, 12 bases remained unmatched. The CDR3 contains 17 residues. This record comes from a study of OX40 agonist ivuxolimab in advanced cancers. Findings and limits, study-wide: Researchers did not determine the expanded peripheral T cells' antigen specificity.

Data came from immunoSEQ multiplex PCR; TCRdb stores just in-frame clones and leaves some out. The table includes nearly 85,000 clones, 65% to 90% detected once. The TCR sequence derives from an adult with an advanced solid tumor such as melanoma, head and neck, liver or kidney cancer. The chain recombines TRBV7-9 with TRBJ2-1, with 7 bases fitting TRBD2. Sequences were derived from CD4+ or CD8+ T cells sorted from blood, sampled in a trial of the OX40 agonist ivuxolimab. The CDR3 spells CASSPPFGAGAYNEQFF. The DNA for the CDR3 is TGTGCCAGCAGCCCCCCCTTCGGGGCGGGAGCCTACAATGAGCAGTTCTTC.